This T cell receptor (beta chain) is from a study of blood T cells in healthy people across ages. The wider study: In model experiments, template switching was able to capture about one barcoded beta molecule for every two T cells that were present.

Many counts were recorded for this clonotype. Sample-barcoded 5' priming and a J-beta primer mix drove a second PCR of 7 to 11 cycles. One entry per CDR3 protein, called by TCRdb with MiXCR from the 5' RACE reads. This sample carries 800,000 to 950,000 distinct CDR3 sequences, 25% to 35% of them seen once, and the ten largest clones take roughly 10%. The CDR3 extends over 14 amino acids. The germline V and J ends were trimmed by 4 bases and 1 base, with 11 bases remaining between them. Healthy individuals of Caucasian origin from Russia, aged about 6 to 90, served as donors. The sample also formed part of further work on T cells of mothers and their children.

This sequence was found in a middle-aged woman in good health. Material for sequencing was blood. The rearrangement links TRBV12-3 or TRBV12-4 to TRBJ2-7; D possibly corresponds to TRBD2 (5 bases). The CDR3 DNA follows: TGTGCCAGCAGTTATAGCGACCTATCCTACGAGCAGTACTTC. Protein: CASSYSDLSYEQYF.